This T cell receptor (beta chain) was documented in a study of Graves' ophthalmopathy and Graves' hyperthyroidism. Study results and limitations: Using 13 signatures, a model distinguished ophthalmopathy from stable hyperthyroidism, reaching about 85% sensitivity and approximately 82% specificity. Appearing in blood as well were most expanded thyroid clonotypes above 0.001 frequency.

Of note for this clonotype: Its antigen is not known.

The length of the CDR3 is 15 residues. Trimming shortened V by 2 bases and J by 7 bases, and 17 bases separated the two germline ends. Germline CDR1 reads KGHDR; CDR2 reads SFDVKD. Ophthalmopathy donors' eye disease showed moderate-to-severe activity, CAS of at least 3, NOSPECS of at least 4 and duration under 3 months. A 10 ml volume of fresh peripheral blood provided the PBMCs. TCR beta CDR3 regions were amplified from RNA transcripts. An initial RT-PCR round employing HTBI primers preceded a second-round multiplex PCR. Using its own MiXCR run on the multiplex PCR reads, TCRdb lists one record per CDR3 protein. The sample includes 260,000 or so distinct CDR3 sequences, less than 55% of them seen just once.

Sequencing was performed on peripheral blood. The V call is TRBV24-1, the J call TRBJ2-7; a possible D gene is TRBD1 (5 bases). This sequence originates from an adult man with Graves' ophthalmopathy. The CDR3 loop is CATSDSSGLQHEQYF. The CDR3 coding sequence is TGTGCCACCAGTGATTCCTCAGGGCTACAACATGAGCAGTACTTC.